This TCR beta chain appears in the sequencing data of a study of Ad26.COV2.S vaccination and SARS-CoV-2 variants. Regarding the study as a whole: While placebo recipients had lower spike-specific TCR breadth, vaccine recipients had more.

Regarding treatment: 19 received Ad26.COV2.S at low or high dose, single or two shots; several received placebo; per-sample allocation not given. Sampling was performed 63 days after the first vaccine or placebo injection. Vaccination used an Ad26 vector expressing Wuhan-strain SARS-CoV-2 spike. Some clones are missing from TCRdb's copy, which holds only in-frame ones; the method was immunoSEQ multiplex PCR. This table has about 370,000 clones, roughly 90% appearing once. CDR1 and CDR2 (germline): SGHRS, YFSETQ. The length of the CDR3 is 15 residues. The ends lost 5 bases at V and 0 bases at J; junction bases unmatched: 4. Regarding this clone: Its antigen remains unidentified.

The TCR sequence derives from a person aged 18-60 years who received the Ad26.COV2.S COVID-19 vaccine or a placebo. The sample here was peripheral blood, taken in a trial of Ad26.COV2.S vaccine versus placebo. J is TRBJ2-2 and V is TRBV5-1; TRBD1 agrees at 7 bases. The CDR3, as DNA: TGCGCCAGCAGACAGGGGAACGCGAACACCGGGGAGCTGTTTTTT. Protein product: CASRQGNANTGELFF.